This TCR beta chain was captured in a study of blood T cells in healthy people across ages. For this clonotype: Antigen: not known.

The second PCR ran roughly 7 to 12 cycles with a sample-barcoded 5' primer and J-beta primers. TCRdb passed the 5' RACE reads through MiXCR, listing each CDR3 protein once. The sample shows about 730,000 distinct CDR3 sequences, 43% of them seen only once. Findings and limits, study-wide: Strong correlation was found linking TCR beta diversity to naive T cell percentage. PBMCs went unsorted, and a conclusive naive versus antigen-experienced comparison was therefore prevented.

Sequencing was done on a sample of blood. The receptor comes from a woman aged 55-69 years in good health.

CDR3 nucleotide sequence: TGCAGTGCTAGAGAACAGGTCATGGACACTGAAGCTTTCTTT. As protein: CSAREQVMDTEAFF. The chain employs TRBV20-1 and TRBJ1-1, with a possible D match to TRBD1 (5 bases). This CDR3 is 14 amino acids long. Between the trimmed V and J ends, which lost 0 bases and 3 bases, there was a span of 11 bases. Germline assignment: CDR1 DFQATT and CDR2 SNEGSKA (reference sequence).